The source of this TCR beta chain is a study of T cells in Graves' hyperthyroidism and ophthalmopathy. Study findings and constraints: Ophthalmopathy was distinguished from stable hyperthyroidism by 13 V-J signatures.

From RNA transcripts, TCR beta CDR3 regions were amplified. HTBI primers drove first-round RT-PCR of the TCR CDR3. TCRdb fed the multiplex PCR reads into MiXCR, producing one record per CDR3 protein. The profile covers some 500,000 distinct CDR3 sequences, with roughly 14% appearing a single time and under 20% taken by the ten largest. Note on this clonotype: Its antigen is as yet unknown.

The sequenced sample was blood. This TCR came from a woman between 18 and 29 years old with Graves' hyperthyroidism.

The chain's CDR3 is CASFYRPSGANVLTF. The DNA of the CDR3 is TGTGCCAGCTTTTACCGGCCTTCTGGGGCCAACGTCCTGACTTTC. The V and J genes are TRBV7-9 and TRBJ2-6; D gene uncertain. Trimming removed 8 bases from V and 1 base from J, with 12 bases in between. Germline CDR1 and CDR2: SEHNR and FQNEAQ (reference sequence). There are 15 residues in the CDR3. Supplemented by reference TRBV7-9 and TRBJ2-6, the full variable domain reads DTGVSQNPRHKITKRGQNVTFRCDPISEHNRLYWYRQTLGQGPEFLTYFQNEAQLEKSRLLSDRFSAERPKGSFSTLEIQRTEQGDSAMYLCASFYRPSGANVLTFGAGSRLTVL.